This T cell receptor (beta chain) came from a study of cytomegalovirus exposure and HLA in healthy donors (dated by TCRdb to 2016 to 2017). Some background on the complete study: An earlier analysis of about 560 of the donors reported 276 Gb of sequence data and 117 million unique TCR beta sequences obtained from about 170 million T cells. An early release that covered approximately 600 HLA-typed donors contained 250 to 350 gigabases of sequencing data and 80 million or so unique TCR sequences. Among the roughly 400 genotyped donors, around 81% belonged to the genetic ancestry cluster associated with self-reported Caucasian donors. The study aimed to test whether cataloging public T cell receptors could reveal signatures of past pathogen exposure. The study used immunosequencing to profile the T cell repertoires of approximately 650 subjects and linked those repertoires to cytomegalovirus serostatus. Along with the approximately 700-subject first cohort, a separate validation cohort of over 90 different subjects was used. High-throughput TCR immunosequencing, statistical association of individual TCRs with disease status, and machine learning were combined to predict cytomegalovirus infection status. A later analysis re-examined previously published TCR beta repertoires from 500 to 700 donors and added high-resolution HLA genotyping to investigate patterns of TCR occurrence. Rather than using new phenotypic data, the later analysis identified candidate immune exposures from TCR beta sequences and from how often those sequences occurred across donors. An earlier analysis of around 580 of the donors used high-throughput TCR beta sequencing to judge whether each TCR beta V gene segment behaved as functional or pseudogenic. Donor age, sex, ethnicity and CMV serostatus were compiled alongside the repertoire data. Genome-wide SNP genotypes for about 65% of the roughly 700 donors were used in a later genetic analysis, which treated that subset as a discovery cohort. Every repertoire in the discovery cohort had been generated on one and the same sequencing platform. Both class I and class II loci were covered by HLA typing, at four-digit resolution. Typing coverage differed by locus: A, B, C, DRB1 and DQB1 were typed in roughly 629-630 donors, DQA1 in 522, DPA1 in around 600, and DPB1 in 400 to 490. About five DR-DQ haplotypes were treated as single units for association and clustering because of strong linkage in the cohort. Among roughly 400 genotyped donors of the cohort, an average of approximately 220,000 unique TCR beta nucleotide sequences was sequenced per donor, of which 15% to 20% were non-productive.

Points on this clone: What antigen it recognizes has not been identified. Base qualities are not at hand, and no much larger clone is one base apart.

Study-wide findings and limitations: Because counts were too low, fewer than 20 rarely observed V segments, including chromosome 9 orphons, were excluded from the earlier analysis of 587 of the donors. A later genetic analysis reported fewer N-insertions in productive TCRs among donors in an Asian-associated ancestry cluster than the roughly 700-donor mean. In the study, 150 to 200 TCR beta chains were listed as associated with cytomegalovirus. The classifier was reported to diagnose cytomegalovirus status with high specificity and sensitivity in both the original cohort and the validation cohort. The authors suggested that the approach could potentially be extended to other disease states and immunological phenotypes. For the cohort, immune exposure information was limited to CMV serostatus. In a later analysis, TCR association rates were found to vary across HLA loci, with the most associated TCRs seen for DRB1 alleles and the fewest for HLA-C alleles. At a false discovery rate of 0.05, a later analysis linked roughly 17,000 TCR beta sequences to specific HLA alleles. When HLA alleles, especially DR and DQ, strongly co-occurred, TCR associations were difficult to assign to individual alleles. A cluster of highly shared sequence variants was judged likely to be a technical artifact of the sequencing pipeline. In vitro tests confirmed that three of the cytomegalovirus-associated TCR beta chains recognize cytomegalovirus antigens. Linkage disequilibrium might explain the correlated functional status among segregating V segments, but an unknown experimental factor could not be excluded. Because HLA typing was unavailable for some donors at each locus, only the typed subset was used in association tests. Roughly uniform sequencing depth across donors was assumed in presence/absence analyses, although this assumption may not hold. In a later genetic analysis, a missense DCLRE1C variant was associated with V-gene and J-gene trimming of TCR beta chains, and the association was replicated in an independent cohort. According to a later analysis, most CMV-associated TCR beta chains appeared to be HLA-restricted, and the HLA associations seemed to be driven largely by CMV exposure. Most TCR sequences were observed very rarely across donors, whereas some public TCRs were present in many individuals. In a later analysis, several top co-occurrence clusters were reported to appear linked to parvovirus B19, influenza, CMV and Epstein-Barr virus. Compared with equally common non-associated chains, HLA-associated TCR beta chains in a later analysis were more clonally expanded and had lower generation probabilities. A further reported finding was that TCR beta sequences accurately predicted the HLA-A and HLA-B alleles for most subjects in the first cohort. In this cohort, only TCR beta chains were sequenced, and detectable features were limited by the absence of alpha or paired-chain data. An earlier analysis of 587 of the donors showed that most TCR beta V segments appeared in productive rearrangements either about 87% or about 30% of the time, which broadly matched IMGT annotations.

In total, approximately 690 healthy bone marrow donors made up the cohort. At the time of sampling, every cohort member was nominally healthy, though immune exposures that went unrecorded were likely present. Of the approximately 700 cohort members, about 280 had positive CMV serostatus and 350 to 450 had negative CMV serostatus, and CMV serostatus was not recorded for the donor. A peripheral blood sample was provided by each donor, and peripheral blood mononuclear cells were used for TCR beta sequencing. Genomic DNA extraction from the blood cell samples was performed with the Qiagen DNeasy Blood Extraction Kit. The protocol used for the library was the immunoSEQ multiplex PCR assay. The multiplex PCR relied on a mix of 60 forward primers for TCR Vbeta segments and 13 reverse primers for TCR Jbeta segments. A multiplex PCR assay on genomic DNA amplified the CDR3 region of rearranged TCR beta genes. On the Illumina HiSeq System, the amplified TCR beta libraries were sequenced as 87-base-pair reads. In the source study's methods: A later analysis counted about 76 million unique TCR beta chains across the approximately 700 repertoires, and roughly 9.9 million of these chains were shared by at least two donors. To remove PCR and sequencing errors, raw reads were error-corrected and collapsed into unique sequences using a nearest-neighbor algorithm that merged closely related sequences. Alignment of CDR3 sequences to IMGT reference sequences was used to assign V, D and J gene segments. For a sequence to be retained, a match of at least six nucleotides was required to both a V gene segment and a J gene segment. A rearrangement was called productive if the CDR3 had no stop codons and remained in frame with V and J, and every other rearrangement was called non-productive. Following IMGT convention, CDR3 was defined as the stretch from the second conserved V-encoded cysteine to the conserved J-encoded phenylalanine. The earlier analysis of about 640 of the donors excluded any sequence lacking an unambiguous match to a single V gene segment. An earlier analysis of 450 to 650 of the donors called V segments functional above 56.7% productive rearrangements and segregating when the between-donor standard deviation exceeded 5%. A statistical classification framework was built for diagnosing cytomegalovirus status from the catalog of TCR beta chain sequences. A later analysis assigned V and J genes by comparing TCR nucleotide sequences with IMGT/GENE-DB human TR gene sequences. In a later analysis, CDR3 sequences and most-parsimonious VDJ recombination scenarios were assigned using the TCRdist pipeline. In a later analysis, each TCR beta chain was defined by its CDR3 amino acid sequence together with its V-gene family, and reads without a unique V-gene family were excluded. As a way to deal with suspected cross-contamination and a sequencing artifact, a later analysis dropped roughly 620 nucleotide sequences that were highly shared and had low generation probability. In a later analysis, a clonal expansion index was calculated for each public chain from normalized within-repertoire ranks of inferred template counts. In a later analysis, generation probabilities were computed with a VDJ recombination model fitted to out-of-frame rearrangements, and the resulting probabilities were checked against IGoR. Hypergeometric tests were used in a later analysis to score TCR-TCR, TCR-HLA and TCR-CMV co-occurrence, with a repertoire-size bias correction applied to the TCR pairs. False discovery rates were estimated in a later analysis by permuting HLA or CMV assignments 20 times. In a later analysis, co-occurring TCRs were grouped with DBSCAN, and TCRdist sequence similarity was added when clustering was performed within HLA-allele-positive subsets. Repertoires with fewer than 30,000 or more than 120,000 public chains, plus five repertoires with anomalous nucleotide sharing, were excluded from co-occurrence clustering. TCRdb took over this immuneACCESS table, retaining in-frame rearrangements with V and J assigned. Such tables are incomplete; in checked studies, under half of the missing clones stem from an unresolved V gene, and the remainder is unexplained. V and J calls plus clone size are reproduced from that table; the DNA served to infer D and trimming. The sample table lists 65,000 to 95,000 clones, approximately 79% of them with a count of one. The ten most abundant clones make up roughly 13% of the sample.

Sequenced material: PBMCs. The sequence came from a human donor in good health.

The CDR3 corresponds to CASSERDRFNEKLFF. The nucleotides are TGTGCCAGCAGTGAAAGGGACAGGTTTAATGAAAAACTGTTTTTT. Rearrangement joined TRBV2 to TRBJ1-4, with 8 central nucleotides matching TRBD1. The CDR3 measures 15 amino acids from cysteine to phenylalanine. The only DNA kept is the CDR3, 45 bases in frame from the first base. The germline V gene sets CDR1 to SNHLY and CDR2 to FYNNEI. The junction shows trimming of 2 bases on V and 4 bases on J, and the gene matches do not reach 3 bases of it.